A selection of T cell receptor beta chains follows, all from one sample in a study of CD8 T cells in Susac syndrome. Via MiXCR, TCRdb re-called the immunoSEQ multiplex PCR reads, giving one row per CDR3 protein. The data contain approximately 120,000 distinct CDR3 sequences, around 94% of them singletons. The sequencing input was CD8+ T cells from PBMCs. These receptor sequences come from a human donor with Susac syndrome. Each CDR3 is given with its conserved first and last residue. Fields, in order: D gene, CDR3 length, clone size, V gene, J gene, CDR3 protein, CDR3 DNA. The D gene is left open where the match is weak. Clone size is not always given. Where it is, it says once, few, many or a class for expanded clones.

.	15	.	TRBV24-1	TRBJ2-7	CATGGRAHQGGEQYF	TGTGCCACCGGTGGCAGGGCTCACCAGGGAGGCGAGCAGTACTTC
.	14	.	TRBV30	TRBJ2-2	CAWYGLANTGELFF	TGTGCCTGGTACGGACTGGCGAACACCGGGGAGCTGTTTTTT
.	14	.	TRBV10-3	TRBJ2-5	CAISESTNQETQYF	TGTGCCATCAGTGAGTCGACTAACCAAGAGACCCAGTACTTC
.	14	.	TRBV6-5	TRBJ2-3	CASSYSIDTDTQYF	TGTGCCAGCAGTTACTCGATAGACACAGATACGCAGTATTTT
.	16	.	TRBV27	TRBJ1-1	CASSLSVGRFNTEAFF	TGTGCCAGCAGTTTATCGGTGGGGAGATTCAACACTGAAGCTTTCTTT
TRBD2	14	.	TRBV10-2	TRBJ2-5	CASGPGLASETQYF	TGCGCCAGCGGGCCGGGACTAGCGTCAGAGACCCAGTACTTC
.	14	.	TRBV9	TRBJ2-1	CASSSRSRGNEQFF	TGTGCCAGCAGCTCTCGCTCGCGGGGCAATGAGCAGTTCTTC
.	12	.	TRBV30	TRBJ2-5	CAWMGVEETQYF	TGTGCCTGGATGGGAGTCGAAGAGACCCAGTACTTC
.	14	.	TRBV20-1	TRBJ2-1	CSASILADYNEQFF	TGCAGTGCTAGTATCTTAGCGGACTACAATGAGCAGTTCTTC
TRBD1	16	.	TRBV12-3/TRBV12-4	TRBJ2-2	CASSPGTGDFDGELFF	TGTGCCAGCAGTCCCGGGACAGGGGATTTTGACGGGGAGCTGTTTTTT
.	13	.	TRBV4-1	TRBJ2-7	CASSPRQGYEQYF	TGCGCCAGCAGCCCTCGTCAGGGCTACGAGCAGTACTTC
.	14	.	TRBV5-6	TRBJ1-5	CASSFGTHNQPQHF	TGTGCCAGCAGCTTCGGGACTCACAATCAGCCCCAGCATTTT
.	13	.	TRBV5-4	TRBJ1-1	CASSFAGNTEAFF	TGTGCCAGCAGCTTCGCCGGGAACACTGAAGCTTTCTTT
TRBD1	15	once	TRBV20-1	TRBJ1-2	CSATVDRALFYGYTF	TGCAGTGCTACAGTGGACAGGGCCCTCTTCTATGGCTACACCTTC
.	16	.	TRBV6-2/TRBV6-3	TRBJ2-2	CASTSNPAGSTGELFF	TGTGCCAGCACCTCGAACCCAGCCGGTTCCACCGGGGAGCTGTTTTTT
TRBD1	14	.	TRBV2	TRBJ1-5	CAGGDRVSNQPQHF	TGTGCCGGAGGGGACAGGGTGTCAAATCAGCCCCAGCATTTT
.	15	.	TRBV7-8	TRBJ1-1	CASSPSRGTNTEAFF	TGTGCCAGCAGCCCCTCGAGGGGCACGAACACTGAAGCTTTCTTT
.	14	.	TRBV12-3/TRBV12-4	TRBJ2-3	CASSFSGPGDTQYF	TGTGCCAGCAGTTTCAGCGGCCCCGGAGATACGCAGTATTTT
TRBD1	17	.	TRBV6-1	TRBJ1-1	CASSEGIEDRGRPEAFF	TGTGCCAGCAGTGAAGGCATAGAGGACAGGGGCCGGCCTGAAGCTTTCTTT
.	13	.	TRBV29-1	TRBJ1-1	CSVAAGTNTEAFF	TGCAGCGTTGCGGCAGGGACGAACACTGAAGCTTTCTTT